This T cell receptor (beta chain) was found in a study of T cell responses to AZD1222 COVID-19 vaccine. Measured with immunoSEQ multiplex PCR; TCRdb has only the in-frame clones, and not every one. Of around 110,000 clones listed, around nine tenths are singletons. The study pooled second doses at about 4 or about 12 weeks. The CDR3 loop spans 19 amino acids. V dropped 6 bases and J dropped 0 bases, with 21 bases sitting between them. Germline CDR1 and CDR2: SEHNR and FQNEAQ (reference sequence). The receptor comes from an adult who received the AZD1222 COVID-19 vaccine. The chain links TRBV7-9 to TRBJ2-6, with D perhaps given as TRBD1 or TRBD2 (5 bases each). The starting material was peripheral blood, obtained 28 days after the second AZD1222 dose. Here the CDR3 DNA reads TGTGCCAGCAGTTACGGCCGGGACGGATTAAGCTCTGGGGCCAACGTCCTGACTTTC. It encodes CASSYGRDGLSSGANVLTF.